The clone carrying this T cell receptor (beta chain) was detected many times. These data belong to a study of T cells in Graves' hyperthyroidism and ophthalmopathy. The CDR3 loop spans 17 amino acids. The V gene's germline CDR1 is SGHAT and CDR2 FQNNGV. V lost 0 bases to trimming and J lost 4 bases, with 18 bases between them. Lactation, pregnancy, other autoimmune disease or uncontrolled infection led to exclusion of patients. Diagnostic assessment was based on clinical symptoms, serum thyroxine and TRAb, thyroid ultrasound and orbital computed tomography. The authors took PBMCs from 10 ml fresh peripheral blood. Amplified TCR beta CDR3 regions came from RNA transcripts. The HTBI primer set drove a first-round RT-PCR of the TCR CDR3. TCRdb reprocessed the multiplex PCR reads with MiXCR, giving one entry per CDR3 protein. The data hold over 500,000 distinct CDR3 sequences, with about 16% observed a single time.

The specimen was blood. The V and J genes are TRBV11-2 and TRBJ1-2; D might be TRBD1 (6 bases). The sequence derives from a woman aged 25 to 39 with Graves' ophthalmopathy. The CDR3 here is CASSLEGAESRSYGYTF. The CDR3 bases are TGTGCCAGCAGCTTAGAGGGGGCCGAATCCAGATCCTATGGCTACACCTTC.